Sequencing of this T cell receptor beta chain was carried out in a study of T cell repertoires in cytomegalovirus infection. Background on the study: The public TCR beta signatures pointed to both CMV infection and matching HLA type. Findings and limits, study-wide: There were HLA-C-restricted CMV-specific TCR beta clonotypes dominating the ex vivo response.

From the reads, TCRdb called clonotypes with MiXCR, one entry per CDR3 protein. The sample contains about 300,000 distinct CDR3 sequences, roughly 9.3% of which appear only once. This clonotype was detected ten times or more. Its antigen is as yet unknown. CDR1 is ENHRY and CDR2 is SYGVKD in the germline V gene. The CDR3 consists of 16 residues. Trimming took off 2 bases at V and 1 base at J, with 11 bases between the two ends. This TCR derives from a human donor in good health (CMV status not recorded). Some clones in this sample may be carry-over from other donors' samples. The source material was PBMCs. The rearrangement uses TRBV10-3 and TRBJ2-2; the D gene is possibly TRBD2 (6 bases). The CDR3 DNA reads TGTGCCATCAGTGAGCTGGGGGGTCGGAACACCGGGGAGCTGTTTTTT. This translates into CAISELGGRNTGELFF.